This TCR beta chain is from a study of blood T cell repertoires in COVID-19. The overall study: COVID-19 samples, acute and convalescent, were from the United States, Italy and Spain. The cDNA or gDNA used as material had been derived from T cells, B-cell-depleted T cells, or PBMCs.

The CDR3 is 15 amino acids. Trimming left V 2 bases short and J 9 bases short, with 14 bases between. Looked up from germline, CDR1 is KGHSH and CDR2 is LQKENI. In the source study's methods: Amplification from reference gene primers served as the basis for estimated nucleated cell counts. The repertoire was sequenced with immunoSEQ multiplex PCR; TCRdb's copy has only in-frame clones and lacks some. That table is the source of V, J and clone size, and D and trimming were worked out from the DNA. This sample has tens of thousands of clones, with approximately 85% found just once. This rearrangement joins TRBV18 to TRBJ1-6; D might be TRBD1 (6 bases). Material for sequencing was peripheral blood. The sequence came from a human donor in a cohort sampled during active COVID-19. The CDR3 nucleotides read TGTGCCAGCTCACCAGGAACAGGGATGGGTTCACCCCTCCACTTT. This gives the protein CASSPGTGMGSPLHF.